These 30 T cell receptor beta chains were all obtained from the same sample, sequenced in a study of Graves' ophthalmopathy and Graves' hyperthyroidism. TCR beta CDR3 amplification used RNA transcripts. First-round RT-PCR employed HTBI primers, with a second-round multiplex PCR after it. From the multiplex PCR reads, TCRdb called clonotypes with MiXCR, one entry per CDR3 protein. Among around 1.1 million distinct CDR3 sequences listed, roughly 35% were seen once. The sequenced sample was peripheral blood or thyroid tissue (not recorded which). These receptors were obtained from an adult man with Graves' hyperthyroidism.

Worth noting for this clonotype: Just one base apart from a much larger clone, this may be a read error. No conserved phenylalanine or tryptophan ends this CDR3, so it is likely a read error. V is TRBV12-3 or TRBV12-4 and J is TRBJ1-1, with D possibly matching TRBD1 (5 bases). V lost 3 bases to trimming and J lost 0 bases, with 14 bases between them. CDR3 size: 16 residues. The CDR3 sequence: CASSFGRVTMNTEAFL. In DNA, the CDR3 is TGTGCCAGCAGTTTCGGCAGGGTTACGATGAACACTGAAGCTTTCCTT.

This chain joins TRBV15 and TRBJ2-7; D gene ambiguous. V lost 3 bases, J lost 6 bases, and 12 bases lay in between. Germline V gene data show CDR1 as LNHNV and CDR2 as YYDKDF (reference sequence). The CDR3 is 13 amino acids. CDR3 region: CATSSQIVREQYF. In DNA, the CDR3 is TGTGCCACCAGCAGTCAGATCGTCCGCGAGCAGTACTTC.

The table lists this clonotype with many counts. V gene TRBV12-3 or TRBV12-4 combines with J gene TRBJ1-5; no definite D call. The V gene lost 7 bases and the J gene lost 0 bases, with 10 bases spanning the gap. The CDR3 spans 14 residues. The CDR3 nucleotides are TGTGCCAGCACGGAGGGCGGTAGCAATCAGCCCCAGCATTTT. Amino acids: CASTEGGSNQPQHF.

The rearrangement joins TRBV6-5 to TRBJ2-7, with D possibly called TRBD1 or TRBD2 (5 bases each). This CDR3 has 15 residues. The V gene's germline CDR1 is MNHEY and CDR2 SVGAGI. Trimming took off 0 bases at V and 3 bases at J, with 12 bases between the two ends. Written as DNA, the CDR3 is TGTGCCAGCAGTTACTCCTCCCCGGGACGCTACGAGCAGTACTTC. It yields the protein CASSYSSPGRYEQYF.

A remark on this clonotype: A junction end diverges from the germline sequence, so it may reflect a read error. The J gene is TRBJ2-5, the V gene TRBV10-3; D is ambiguous. This CDR3 region has 13 residues. Per the germline V gene, CDR1 is ENHRY and CDR2 is SYGVKD. Written as DNA, the CDR3 is TGTGCCAGCAGTTACCCTCGGCGCGAGACCCAGTACTTC. Encoded protein: CASSYPRRETQYF.

The chain is built from TRBV9 and TRBJ2-2; 9 nucleotides line up with TRBD2. Germline trimming cut 2 bases from V and 4 bases from J; bases unmatched to any gene: 6. CDR1 and CDR2 (germline): SGDLS, YYNGEE. The CDR3 is 16 amino acids. CDR3 residues: CASSVGGRASTGELFF. As DNA, the CDR3 is TGTGCCAGCAGCGTCGGCGGGAGGGCGAGCACCGGGGAGCTGTTTTTT.

At least ten counts were recorded for this clonotype. The chain links TRBV5-1 to TRBJ1-2; 8 positions agree with TRBD1. The V gene's germline CDR1 is SGHRS and CDR2 YFSETQ. The CDR3 has 14 residues. The V and J ends lost 0 bases and 3 bases, in that order; junction bases with no gene match: 1. DNA for the CDR3: TGCGCCAGCAGCTTGGCGGACAGGGACTATGGCTACACCTTC. Protein: CASSLADRDYGYTF.

This rearrangement joins TRBV6-2 or TRBV6-3 to TRBJ2-2; D gene ambiguous. This CDR3 region has 12 residues. V was cut by 8 bases and J by 4 bases, with 8 bases left in between. Germline CDR1 reads MNHEY; CDR2 reads SVGEGT. The CDR3 nucleotides read TGTGCCAGCGTAAAGGTCACCGGGGAGCTGTTTTTT. Its protein is CASVKVTGELFF.

Points on this clonotype: The germline gene is not matched at one end of the junction; a read error may be the cause. V gene TRBV24-1 combines with J gene TRBJ1-2; D remains ambiguous. Germline V gene lookup returns CDR1 KGHDR and CDR2 SFDVKD. The CDR3 length is 11 residues. This CDR3 is CANSVNYGYTF. The CDR3 region has the DNA TGTGCCAACAGTGTTAACTATGGCTACACCTTC.

V and J are TRBV5-6 and TRBJ2-6; weak D call: TRBD2 (5 bases). There are 20 residues in the CDR3. Per the germline V gene, CDR1 is SGHDT and CDR2 is YYEEEE. V was cut by 4 bases and J by 6 bases, with 29 bases left in between. CDR3 protein: CASSQTPGYLTSREANVLTF. CDR3 in DNA: TGTGCCAGCAGCCAGACCCCCGGCTACTTGACCTCGAGGGAGGCCAACGTCCTGACTTTC.

This clonotype has just a few counts. The V gene is TRBV4-3, the J gene TRBJ1-4, with no clear D. The length of the CDR3 is 17 residues. CDR1 is LGHNA, CDR2 YSLEER, per germline. V dropped 2 bases and J dropped 0 bases, with 13 bases sitting between them. CDR3 nucleotides: TGCGCCAGCAGCCAACAAACTGCACAGACAACTAATGAAAAACTGTTTTTT. It yields the protein CASSQQTAQTTNEKLFF.

V usage is TRBV18 and J usage is TRBJ1-1; 8 bases agree with TRBD1. This CDR3 is 12 amino acids long. The V gene end was trimmed by 4 bases and the J gene end by 11 bases; junction bases not matched to a gene: 6. Germline V gene data show CDR1 as KGHSH and CDR2 as LQKENI. The CDR3 sequence: CASSLSDREAFF. The CDR3 DNA follows: TGTGCCAGCTCACTCTCGGACAGGGAGGCTTTCTTT.

This clonotype was observed at least ten times. This chain links TRBV7-9 with TRBJ1-2; possible D gene TRBD1, 5 bases. The CDR3 is 13 amino acids. Germline assignment: CDR1 SEHNR and CDR2 FQNEAQ (reference sequence). Deletions cut 7 bases from V and 8 bases from J, with 17 bases between. The CDR3 loop reads CASTQGGDGGYTF. In DNA form, the CDR3 reads TGTGCCAGCACCCAGGGAGGGGATGGCGGCTACACCTTC.

In this sample, this clonotype turned up once. The chain couples TRBV20-1 to TRBJ2-5; maybe TRBD2 (7 bases). Germline V gene lookup returns CDR1 DFQATT and CDR2 SNEGSKA (reference sequence). V shed 6 bases and J shed 5 bases, with 25 bases lying between them. CDR3 size: 16 residues. CDR3 DNA: TGCAGTGCCACCGGGCAGGGGTGGGGGGGCCACGAGACCCAGTACTTC. Its protein product is CSATGQGWGGHETQYF.

The V and J genes are TRBV10-3 and TRBJ1-4; TRBD1 might be the D (5 bases). The germline CDR1 and CDR2 sequences are ENHRY and SYGVKD. V dropped 3 bases and J dropped 5 bases, with 16 bases sitting between them. This CDR3 has 16 residues. Here the CDR3 reads CAISDWAGQANEKLFF. CDR3 sequence (DNA): TGTGCCATCAGTGATTGGGCGGGGCAGGCCAATGAAAAACTGTTTTTT.

This clonotype has a count of ten or more. The chain employs TRBV11-2 and TRBJ1-5; D not certain. Germline V gene sequence: CDR1 SGHAT, CDR2 FQNNGV. This CDR3 has 13 amino acids. The germline V and J ends were trimmed by 5 bases and 3 bases, with 8 bases remaining between them. This CDR3 is CASSGEFNQPQHF. CDR3 DNA: TGTGCCAGCAGCGGAGAATTCAATCAGCCCCAGCATTTT.

The chain couples TRBV12-3 or TRBV12-4 to TRBJ2-7, with D tentatively TRBD1 (6 bases). The CDR3 is 15 residues long. Between the trimmed V and J ends, which lost 5 bases and 3 bases, there was a span of 17 bases. The CDR3 coding sequence is TGTGCCAGCAGTCCCGGTCGGGACACCAACTACGAGCAGTACTTC. As protein: CASSPGRDTNYEQYF.

V gene TRBV20-1 combines with J gene TRBJ2-3; the D call may be TRBD1 or TRBD2 (6 bases each). Trimming removed 4 bases from V and 0 bases from J, with 23 bases in between. This CDR3 contains 18 residues. The germline V gene has CDR1 DFQATT and CDR2 SNEGSKA (reference sequence). Here the CDR3 DNA reads TGCAGTGCTACTGCAATAGCGACTAGGGGGACTAGCACAGATACGCAGTATTTT. Its translation: CSATAIATRGTSTDTQYF.

This clonotype was seen many times. The V and J genes are TRBV20-1 and TRBJ1-5; the match to TRBD1 covers 8 bases. J was trimmed by 6 bases and V by 4 bases; bases with no gene match: 11. CDR3 size: 15 residues. Per germline, CDR1 DFQATT and CDR2 SNEGSKA (reference sequence). The CDR3 loop is CSATSPPGGGQPQHF. The CDR3 DNA follows: TGCAGTGCTACCTCACCCCCAGGGGGCGGTCAGCCCCAGCATTTT.

This clonotype appeared many times. V usage is TRBV7-2 and J usage is TRBJ2-7, with TRBD2 identical over 9 bases. J gave up 6 bases and V 2 bases, and 8 bases lay outside the gene matches. The V gene's germline CDR1 is SGHTA and CDR2 FQGNSA. The CDR3 is 15 residues long. Here the CDR3 reads CASSLTRDSGGEQYF. Written as DNA, the CDR3 is TGTGCCAGCAGCTTAACTCGGGATAGCGGGGGCGAGCAGTACTTC. The complete variable domain, with remaining parts taken from reference TRBV7-2 and TRBJ2-7, reads GAGVSQSPSNKVTEKGKDVELRCDPISGHTALYWYRQSLGQGLEFLIYFQGNSAPDKSGLPSDRFSAERTGGSVSTLTIQRTQQEDSAVYLCASSLTRDSGGEQYFGPGTRLTVT.

As to this clonotype: Lacking the conserved final phenylalanine or tryptophan, this CDR3 likely reflects a read error. Because the CDR3's place on the DNA is in doubt, the DNA is left out and the CDR3 is given as listed by TCRdb. V is TRBV5-1 and J is TRBJ1-1; TRBD1 was called by the table and not checked on the DNA. The CDR3 is 10 residues long, counting both termini. Germline loops: CDR1 SGHRS, CDR2 YFSETQ. CDR3 sequence reads: CASSNGQGSS.

The chain recombines TRBV10-3 with TRBJ2-2; 7 positions match TRBD1. The CDR3 contains 14 residues. CDR1 is ENHRY, CDR2 SYGVKD, per germline. The CDR3 coding sequence is TGTGTCGCTAACTCAGGGGGAAACACCGGGGAGCTGTTTTTT. As protein: CVANSGGNTGELFF.

This clonotype was picked up a small number of times. The V call is TRBV10-3, the J call TRBJ2-5, with 10 nucleotides matching TRBD2. This CDR3 is 15 amino acids long. V lost 0 bases and J lost 2; bases outside the gene matches: 0. The germline V gene has CDR1 ENHRY and CDR2 SYGVKD. As DNA, the CDR3 is TGTGCCATCAGTGAGTCACTAGCGGGGCAAGAGACCCAGTACTTC. Amino acids: CAISESLAGQETQYF.

This clonotype has a count of ten or more. The chain is built from TRBV2 and TRBJ1-1, with TRBD1 matching over 7 bases. CDR3 size: 13 residues. V shed 7 bases and J 4 bases; nucleotides not matched to a gene: 6. CDR1 is SNHLY, CDR2 FYNNEI, per germline. This CDR3 reads CASNKGQTTEAFF. Here the CDR3 DNA reads TGTGCCAGCAACAAGGGACAGACCACTGAAGCTTTCTTT.

This clonotype has a count of ten or more. This chain joins TRBV7-8 and TRBJ1-1; a weak D match, TRBD1 (5 bases). Germline V gene data show CDR1 as SGHVS and CDR2 as FQNEAQ. This CDR3 region has 16 residues. V was trimmed by 1 base and J by 1 base, leaving 13 bases between them. CDR3 sequence reads: CASSLDGTAGNTEAFF. The CDR3 nucleotides read TGTGCCAGCAGCTTAGACGGGACGGCCGGGAACACTGAAGCTTTCTTT.

V and J are TRBV6-2 or TRBV6-3 and TRBJ1-2; unclear D gene. Trimming took 7 bases from V and 0 from J, leaving 12 bases between them. From germline, CDR1 is MNHEY and CDR2 SVGEGT. The CDR3 contains 14 residues. For the CDR3, the DNA is TGTGCCAGCACGTTGCCGGATTCTAACTATGGCTACACCTTC. This sequence encodes CASTLPDSNYGYTF.

This clonotype was detected a few times. The V and J genes are TRBV5-4 and TRBJ1-4; maybe TRBD1 (5 bases). The germline gives CDR1 SGHNT, CDR2 YYREEE (reference sequence). The V end was cut by 2 bases, the J end by 3 bases, with 8 bases between. This CDR3 has 14 amino acids. The CDR3 here is CASSFRAANEKLFF. In DNA form, the CDR3 reads TGTGCCAGCAGCTTCAGGGCGGCTAATGAAAAACTGTTTTTT.

The rearrangement uses TRBV29-1 and TRBJ1-2; 8 positions match TRBD1. This CDR3 spans 15 amino acids. The junction had 14 bases not matched to a gene; V was cut back by 4 bases and J by 7 bases. The germline CDR1 and CDR2 sequences are SQVTM and ANQGSEA. Written as DNA, the CDR3 is TGCAGCGTTGCAAAGGAGGACAGGGACCGTAGTGGCTACACCTTC. It specifies CSVAKEDRDRSGYTF.

This clonotype has a handful of counts. The genes are TRBV19 and TRBJ1-5, with 9 bases lining up with TRBD1. The germline V gene encodes CDR1 LNHDA and CDR2 SQIVND (reference sequence). With V trimmed by 4 bases and J by 0 bases, 10 bases remained unmatched. The CDR3 spans 18 residues. The CDR3 coding sequence is TGTGCCAGTAGTAAAGGGACAGGGCTGGGATCTAGCAATCAGCCCCAGCATTTT. Translating gives CASSKGTGLGSSNQPQHF.

With respect to this clonotype: The DNA is left out, because the CDR3 cannot be placed on it with certainty; the CDR3 is given as TCRdb lists it. The chain recombines TRBV2 with TRBJ1-1; the D call TRBD1 from the table was never checked on the DNA. Germline V gene lookup returns CDR1 SNHLY and CDR2 FYNNEI. The CDR3 numbers 16 amino acids, ends counted. The CDR3 spells CACSARDLQGNTEAFF.